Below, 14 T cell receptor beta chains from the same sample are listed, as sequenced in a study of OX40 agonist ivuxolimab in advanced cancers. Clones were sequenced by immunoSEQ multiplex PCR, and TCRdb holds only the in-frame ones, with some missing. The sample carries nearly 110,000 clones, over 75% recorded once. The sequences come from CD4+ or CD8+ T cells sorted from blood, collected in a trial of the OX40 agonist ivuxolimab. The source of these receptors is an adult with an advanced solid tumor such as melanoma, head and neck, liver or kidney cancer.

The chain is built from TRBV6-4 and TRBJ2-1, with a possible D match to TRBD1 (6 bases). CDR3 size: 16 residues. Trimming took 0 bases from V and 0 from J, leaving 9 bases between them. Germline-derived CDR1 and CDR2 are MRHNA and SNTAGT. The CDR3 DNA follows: TGTGCCAGCAGTGACTCAAGGGGGAGCTCCTACAATGAGCAGTTCTTC. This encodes CASSDSRGSSYNEQFF.

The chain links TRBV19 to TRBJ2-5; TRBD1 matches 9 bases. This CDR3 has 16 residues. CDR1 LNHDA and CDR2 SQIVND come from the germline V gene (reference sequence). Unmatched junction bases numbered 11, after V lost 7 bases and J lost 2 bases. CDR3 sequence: CASNPRGQGVQETQYF. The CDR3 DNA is TGTGCCAGTAACCCTAGGGGACAGGGAGTGCAAGAGACCCAGTACTTC.

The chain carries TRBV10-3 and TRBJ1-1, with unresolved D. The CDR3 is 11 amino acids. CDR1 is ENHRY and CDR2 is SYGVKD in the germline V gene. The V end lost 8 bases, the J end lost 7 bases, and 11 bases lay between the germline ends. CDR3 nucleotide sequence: TGTGCCATCTTAACGGGTTTTGAAGCTTTCTTT. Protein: CAILTGFEAFF.

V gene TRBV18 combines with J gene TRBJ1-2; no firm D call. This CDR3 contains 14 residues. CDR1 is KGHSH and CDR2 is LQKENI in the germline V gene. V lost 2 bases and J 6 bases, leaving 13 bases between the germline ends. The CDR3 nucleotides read TGTGCCAGCTCACCAATCGGCGTTAGGGATGGCTACACCTTC. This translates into CASSPIGVRDGYTF.

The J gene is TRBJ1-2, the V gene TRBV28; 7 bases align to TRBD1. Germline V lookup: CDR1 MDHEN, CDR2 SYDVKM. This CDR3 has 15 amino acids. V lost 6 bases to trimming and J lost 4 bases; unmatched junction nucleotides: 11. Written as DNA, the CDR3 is TGTGCCAGCAGCTCCGGGACAGCTATCGTCTATGGCTACACCTTC. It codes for CASSSGTAIVYGYTF.

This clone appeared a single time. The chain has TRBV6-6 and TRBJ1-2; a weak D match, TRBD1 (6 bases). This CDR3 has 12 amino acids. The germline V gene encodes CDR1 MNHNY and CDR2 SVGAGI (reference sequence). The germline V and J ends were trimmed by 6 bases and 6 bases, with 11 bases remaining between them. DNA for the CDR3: TGTGCCAGCAGGTTAGCAGGGGATGGCTACACCTTC. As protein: CASRLAGDGYTF.

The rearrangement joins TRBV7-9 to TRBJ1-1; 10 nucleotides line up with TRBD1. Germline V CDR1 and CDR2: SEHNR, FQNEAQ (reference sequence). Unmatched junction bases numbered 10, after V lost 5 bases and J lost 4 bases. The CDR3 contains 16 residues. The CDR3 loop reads CASSPQPGTGATEAFF. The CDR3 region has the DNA TGTGCCAGCAGCCCACAACCCGGGACAGGGGCCACTGAAGCTTTCTTT.

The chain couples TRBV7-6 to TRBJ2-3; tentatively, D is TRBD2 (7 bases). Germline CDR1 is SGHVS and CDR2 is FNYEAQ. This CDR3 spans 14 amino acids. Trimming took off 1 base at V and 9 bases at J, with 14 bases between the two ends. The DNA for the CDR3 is TGTGCCAGCAGCTTAGAGGGGGGGCCGGGCACGCAGTATTTT. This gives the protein CASSLEGGPGTQYF. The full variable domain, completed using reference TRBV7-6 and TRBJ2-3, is GAGVSQSPRYKVTKRGQDVALRCDPISGHVSLYWYRQALGQGPEFLTYFNYEAQQDKSGLPNDRFSAERPEGSISTLTIQRTEQRDSAMYRCASSLEGGPGTQYFGPGTRLTVL.

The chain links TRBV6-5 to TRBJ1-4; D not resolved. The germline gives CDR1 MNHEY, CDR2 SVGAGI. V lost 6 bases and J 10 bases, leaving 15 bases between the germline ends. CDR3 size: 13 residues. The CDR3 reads CASSPSTYGKLFF. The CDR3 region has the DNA TGTGCCAGCAGCCCGAGTACGTATGGAAAACTGTTTTTT.

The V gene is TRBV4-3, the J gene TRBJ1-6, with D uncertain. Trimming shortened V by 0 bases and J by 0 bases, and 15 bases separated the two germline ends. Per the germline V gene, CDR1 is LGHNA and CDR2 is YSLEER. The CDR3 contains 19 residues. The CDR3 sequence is CASSQEIGKGRSYNSPLHF. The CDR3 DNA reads TGCGCCAGCAGCCAAGAAATCGGCAAAGGTCGCTCCTATAATTCACCCCTCCACTTT.

The CDR3 coding sequence is TGTGCCAGTAGTACTAAAACAGGGGCCTGGGGAGAGCAGTACTTC. Protein: CASSTKTGAWGEQYF. The chain links TRBV19 to TRBJ2-7; 7 bases are shared with TRBD1. The CDR3 is 15 residues long. V was pared by 4 bases and J by 7 bases, with 13 bases of the junction left unmatched. Germline loops: CDR1 LNHDA, CDR2 SQIVND (reference sequence). Full variable domain (missing parts from reference TRBV19 and TRBJ2-7): DGGITQSPKYLFRKEGQNVTLSCEQNLNHDAMYWYRQDPGQGLRLIYYSQIVNDFQKGDIAEGYSVSREKKESFPLTVTSAQKNPTAFYLCASSTKTGAWGEQYFGPGTRLTVT.

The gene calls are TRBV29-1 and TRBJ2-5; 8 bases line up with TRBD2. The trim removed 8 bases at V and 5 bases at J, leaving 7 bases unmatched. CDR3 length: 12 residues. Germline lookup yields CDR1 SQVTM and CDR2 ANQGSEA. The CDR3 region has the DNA TGCAGCCTCGGGAGGGCGGGGGAGACCCAGTACTTC. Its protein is CSLGRAGETQYF.

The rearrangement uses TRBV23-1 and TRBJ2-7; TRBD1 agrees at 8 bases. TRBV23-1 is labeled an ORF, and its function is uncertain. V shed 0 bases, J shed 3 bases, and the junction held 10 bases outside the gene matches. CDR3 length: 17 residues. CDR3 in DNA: TGCGCCAGCAGTCAATCGAAGAGGACAGGGAGGAACTACGAGCAGTACTTC. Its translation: CASSQSKRTGRNYEQYF.

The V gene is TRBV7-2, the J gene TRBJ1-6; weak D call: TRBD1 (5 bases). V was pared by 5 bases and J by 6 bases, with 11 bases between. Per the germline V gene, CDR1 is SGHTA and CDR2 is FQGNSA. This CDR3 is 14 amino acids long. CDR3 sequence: CASSLQGVNSPLHF. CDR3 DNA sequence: TGTGCCAGCAGCCTCCAAGGGGTTAATTCACCCCTCCACTTT.